These 14 T cell receptor beta chains originate from one sample sequenced in a study of CD8 T cells in Susac syndrome. Reverse transcription used about 0.5 to 1 ug RNA and random hexamers. TCRdb fed the immunoSEQ multiplex PCR reads into MiXCR, producing one record per CDR3 protein. Altogether about 180,000 distinct CDR3 sequences are present, 85% to 95% being singletons, with the ten largest covering less than 0.2%. Sequencing used CD8+ T cells from PBMCs. The receptors were gathered from a human donor with multiple sclerosis.

The chain couples TRBV6-2 or TRBV6-3 to TRBJ2-7; 8 bases line up with TRBD1. The CDR3 is 14 residues long. The V and J ends lost 4 bases and 0 bases, in that order; junction bases with no gene match: 2. CDR1 and CDR2 from the germline V gene are MNHEY and SVGEGT. The CDR3 loop reads CASSWDRFSYEQYF. For the CDR3, the DNA is TGTGCCAGCAGTTGGGACAGGTTCTCCTACGAGCAGTACTTC.

The chain recombines TRBV29-1 with TRBJ2-1; 11 bases agree with TRBD2. Unmatched junction bases numbered 5, after V lost 4 bases and J lost 9 bases. The CDR3 is 13 amino acids. Germline V lookup: CDR1 SQVTM, CDR2 ANQGSEA. CDR3 loop: CSVVLAGVGEQFF. CDR3 bases: TGCAGCGTTGTACTAGCGGGAGTAGGTGAGCAGTTCTTC.

This chain links TRBV5-1 with TRBJ2-7; the D gene is possibly TRBD1 (5 bases). Deletions cut 0 bases from V and 5 bases from J, with 12 bases between. The CDR3 is 14 amino acids. Per germline, CDR1 SGHRS and CDR2 YFSETQ. The CDR3, as DNA: TGCGCCAGCAGCTTGGGACTGGGGCCGAACGAGCAGTACTTC. This sequence encodes CASSLGLGPNEQYF.

The V call is TRBV29-1, the J call TRBJ1-2; 8 bases agree with TRBD1. CDR3 length: 14 residues. The V gene end was trimmed by 2 bases and the J gene end by 7 bases; junction bases not matched to a gene: 9. CDR1 and CDR2 (germline): SQVTM, ANQGSEA. The CDR3 DNA reads TGCAGCGTTGAAAAGGGGGACAGGAAGGGTGGCTACACCTTC. It yields the protein CSVEKGDRKGGYTF.

The chain employs TRBV29-1 and TRBJ2-3; D uncertain. There are 10 residues in the CDR3. CDR1 is SQVTM, CDR2 ANQGSEA, per germline. Trimming cost V 5 bases and J 6 bases, with 6 bases left between them. The CDR3 DNA sequence: TGCAGCGTTCACGCGGATACGCAGTATTTT. This translates into CSVHADTQYF.

This clonotype was detected once. V is TRBV20-1 and J is TRBJ2-3; TRBD2 aligns across 9 bases. The CDR3 loop spans 16 amino acids. V dropped 0 bases and J dropped 4; count of bases not matched to a gene: 8. The germline gives CDR1 DFQATT, CDR2 SNEGSKA (reference sequence). The chain's CDR3 is CSARDPTREGADTQYF. Here the CDR3 DNA reads TGCAGTGCTAGAGATCCGACGCGGGAGGGGGCAGATACGCAGTATTTT.

V is TRBV20-1 and J is TRBJ1-1; D unclear. Trimming took 6 bases from V and 1 from J, leaving 12 bases between them. Germline V lookup: CDR1 DFQATT, CDR2 SNEGSKA (reference sequence). The CDR3 totals 13 residues. DNA for the CDR3: TGCAGTGCAAAGTGGACCGAGAACACTGAAGCTTTCTTT. This codes for CSAKWTENTEAFF.

The chain uses TRBV29-1 and TRBJ2-1, with D uncertain. Germline V gene data show CDR1 as SQVTM and CDR2 as ANQGSEA. The CDR3 sequence is 11 residues long. The V gene lost 7 bases and the J gene lost 6 bases, with 10 bases spanning the gap. Here the CDR3 reads CSGSLGNEQFF. As DNA, the CDR3 is TGCAGCGGAAGTTTGGGCAATGAGCAGTTCTTC.

The chain joins TRBV29-1 to TRBJ2-7, with 8 bases lining up with TRBD1. Germline-derived CDR1 and CDR2 are SQVTM and ANQGSEA. The length of the CDR3 is 11 residues. V lost 4 bases, J lost 6 bases, and 2 bases stayed unmatched. DNA for the CDR3: TGCAGCGTTGGGCAGGGGGCCGAGCAGTACTTC. This encodes CSVGQGAEQYF.

V is TRBV7-9 and J is TRBJ1-1; 7 nucleotides match TRBD1. The CDR3 extends over 18 amino acids. Germline V gene data show CDR1 as SEHNR and CDR2 as FQNEAQ (reference sequence). Losses at the gene ends were 1 base for V and 0 bases for J; bases not matched to a gene: 11. The CDR3 DNA is TGTGCCAGCAGCTTAGTGGACAGGACACTCCTGATGAACACTGAAGCTTTCTTT. Translating gives CASSLVDRTLLMNTEAFF.

This chain links TRBV6-1 with TRBJ2-5, with a weak D call TRBD2 (5 bases). V lost 4 bases and J lost 7, with 19 bases in between. Germline loops: CDR1 MNHNS, CDR2 SASEGT. CDR3 size: 15 residues. The DNA for the CDR3 is TGTGCCAGCAGTGCGTTTCGGTCCGAGGGAGCGACCCAGTACTTC. This translates into CASSAFRSEGATQYF.

The genes are TRBV3-1 and TRBJ2-7; TRBD1 matches at 9 bases. CDR1 and CDR2 from the germline V gene are LGHDT and YNNKEL (reference sequence). This CDR3 has 16 amino acids. Trimming at V came to 0 bases and at J to 3 bases, leaving 6 bases not matched to a gene. The CDR3 nucleotides read TGTGCCAGCAGCCAAGATCACGGGACAGGGTACTACGAGCAGTACTTC. Encoded protein: CASSQDHGTGYYEQYF.

The chain combines TRBV24-1 with TRBJ2-1; D unclear. The V and J ends lost 3 bases and 6 bases respectively, with 8 bases between them. The CDR3 is 13 amino acids. The V gene's germline CDR1 is KGHDR and CDR2 SFDVKD. The CDR3 DNA sequence: TGTGCCACCAGTGATCAGAATCTCAATGAGCAGTTCTTC. It specifies CATSDQNLNEQFF.

The chain couples TRBV29-1 to TRBJ2-7; perhaps TRBD2 as D (7 bases). CDR3 size: 12 residues. CDR1 SQVTM and CDR2 ANQGSEA come from the germline V gene. The ends were cut back, 7 bases at V and 3 bases at J, with 13 bases in the middle. The CDR3 region has the DNA TGCAGCGCCGGGGGGCCAGGCTACGAGCAGTACTTC. Amino acid sequence: CSAGGPGYEQYF.